A selection of T cell receptor beta chains follows, all from one sample in a study of human T cells and chemical hapten exposure. TCRdb recomputed calls from the 5' RACE reads with MiXCR, one row per CDR3 protein. The table records tens of thousands of distinct CDR3 sequences, about 8% of them present only once. These receptors were taken from a male donor in good health. The CDR3 runs from the conserved cysteine through the conserved F or W. Fields, in order: V gene, J gene, D gene, clone size, CDR3 protein, CDR3 DNA. A D gene is named only where the DNA matches it firmly. Only part of the rows carry a size: once, few, many, or a class if the clone is expanded.

v_call: TRBV10-2
j_call: TRBJ2-7
d_call: TRBD1
clone_size: many
cdr3_aa: CASSPGQGEQYF
cdr3_nt: TGCGCCAGCAGCCCTGGACAGGGAGAGCAGTACTTC

v_call: TRBV12-3/TRBV12-4
j_call: TRBJ2-6
d_call: NA
clone_size: many
cdr3_aa: CASSLTSGAGANVLTF
cdr3_nt: TGTGCCAGCAGTTTAACTTCGGGGGCTGGGGCCAACGTCCTGACTTTC

v_call: TRBV14
j_call: TRBJ2-1
d_call: TRBD2
clone_size: few
cdr3_aa: CASSHPGLVDNEQFF
cdr3_nt: TGTGCCAGCAGCCACCCGGGACTAGTAGACAATGAGCAGTTCTTC

v_call: TRBV29-1
j_call: TRBJ1-2
d_call: NA
clone_size: NA
cdr3_aa: CSVEYGQSTNYGYTF
cdr3_nt: TGCAGCGTGGAATATGGACAGTCTACTAACTATGGCTACACCTTC

v_call: TRBV5-1
j_call: TRBJ2-5
d_call: NA
clone_size: NA
cdr3_aa: CASSLALSIQETQYF
cdr3_nt: TGCGCCAGCAGCTTGGCCCTGTCCATCCAAGAGACCCAGTACTTC

v_call: TRBV20-1
j_call: TRBJ2-5
d_call: NA
clone_size: many
cdr3_aa: CSARGERGDQETQYF
cdr3_nt: TGCAGTGCTAGAGGGGAGCGCGGGGACCAAGAGACCCAGTACTTC

v_call: TRBV7-9
j_call: TRBJ2-7
d_call: NA
clone_size: many
cdr3_aa: CASSSSGTRADDEQYF
cdr3_nt: TGTGCCAGCAGCTCGTCCGGGACCAGGGCTGACGACGAGCAGTACTTC

v_call: TRBV3-1
j_call: TRBJ2-1
d_call: NA
clone_size: few
cdr3_aa: CASSLTESFKFF
cdr3_nt: TGTGCCAGCAGCCTCACAGAAAGTTTTAAGTTCTTC

v_call: TRBV12-3/TRBV12-4
j_call: TRBJ1-2
d_call: NA
clone_size: NA
cdr3_aa: CASSQTGRLNGDTF
cdr3_nt: TGTGCCAGCAGTCAGACGGGACGCCTAAATGGCGACACCTTC

v_call: TRBV5-1
j_call: TRBJ2-5
d_call: NA
clone_size: many
cdr3_aa: CASSSQPTGGETQYF
cdr3_nt: TGCGCCAGCAGCTCCCAACCAACGGGTGGAGAGACCCAGTACTTC

v_call: TRBV2
j_call: TRBJ2-2
d_call: NA
clone_size: many
cdr3_aa: CASRYSLKDGELFF
cdr3_nt: TGTGCCAGCAGGTACTCGTTGAAGGACGGGGAGCTGTTTTTT

v_call: TRBV7-2
j_call: TRBJ1-1
d_call: NA
clone_size: many
cdr3_aa: CASSLALKGENTEAFF
cdr3_nt: TGTGCCAGCAGCTTAGCCTTAAAGGGGGAGAACACTGAAGCTTTCTTT

v_call: TRBV29-1
j_call: TRBJ1-1
d_call: NA
clone_size: many
cdr3_aa: CSVGGDKNTEAFF
cdr3_nt: TGCAGCGTTGGGGGGGATAAGAACACTGAAGCTTTCTTT

v_call: TRBV4-2
j_call: TRBJ1-5
d_call: NA
clone_size: few
cdr3_aa: CASSQEPLGAGSNQPQHF
cdr3_nt: TGTGCCAGCAGCCAAGAACCTTTAGGGGCGGGGAGCAATCAGCCCCAGCATTTT

v_call: TRBV7-6
j_call: TRBJ1-6
d_call: NA
clone_size: few
cdr3_aa: CASSLTPGARNSPLHF
cdr3_nt: TGTGCCAGCAGCTTAACCCCGGGGGCCCGCAATTCACCCCTCCACTTT

v_call: TRBV6-6
j_call: TRBJ1-5
d_call: NA
clone_size: NA
cdr3_aa: CASSSGRQVNQPQHF
cdr3_nt: TGTGCCAGCAGTAGCGGTAGACAGGTCAATCAGCCCCAGCATTTT

v_call: TRBV20-1
j_call: TRBJ2-7
d_call: TRBD1
clone_size: NA
cdr3_aa: CSARDSRTGGYEQYF
cdr3_nt: TGCAGTGCTAGAGATTCTCGGACAGGGGGCTACGAGCAGTACTTC

v_call: TRBV25-1
j_call: TRBJ2-3
d_call: NA
clone_size: many
cdr3_aa: CASTPNRGLSTDTQYF
cdr3_nt: TGTGCCAGCACCCCCAACCGCGGTTTAAGCACAGATACGCAGTATTTT

v_call: TRBV5-1
j_call: TRBJ2-5
d_call: NA
clone_size: few
cdr3_aa: CASSFVPGGQETQYF
cdr3_nt: TGCGCCAGCAGCTTTGTGCCCGGAGGACAAGAGACCCAGTACTTC

v_call: TRBV5-5
j_call: TRBJ1-5
d_call: NA
clone_size: many
cdr3_aa: CASSRKVVGENQPQHF
cdr3_nt: TGTGCCAGCAGTCGAAAGGTAGTAGGGGAGAATCAGCCCCAGCATTTT

v_call: TRBV5-4
j_call: TRBJ2-1
d_call: NA
clone_size: few
cdr3_aa: CASSLSGRERNEQFF
cdr3_nt: TGTGCCAGCAGCTTGTCCGGGAGAGAGCGCAATGAGCAGTTCTTC

v_call: TRBV2
j_call: TRBJ2-2
d_call: TRBD1
clone_size: few
cdr3_aa: CASRRTGTGYAGELFF
cdr3_nt: TGTGCCAGTAGAAGAACCGGGACAGGGTACGCCGGGGAGCTGTTTTTT

v_call: TRBV27
j_call: TRBJ2-5
d_call: TRBD2
clone_size: NA
cdr3_aa: CASSPTSGQETQYF
cdr3_nt: TGTGCCAGCAGCCCCACTAGCGGCCAAGAGACCCAGTACTTC

v_call: TRBV7-7
j_call: TRBJ2-3
d_call: TRBD1
clone_size: many
cdr3_aa: CASSLGSGGPRIDTQYF
cdr3_nt: TGTGCCAGCAGCTTAGGATCAGGGGGCCCCCGAATTGATACGCAGTATTTT

v_call: TRBV20-1
j_call: TRBJ1-5
d_call: NA
clone_size: NA
cdr3_aa: CSARGDLNQPQHF
cdr3_nt: TGCAGTGCTAGGGGCGATCTCAATCAGCCCCAGCATTTT

v_call: TRBV12-3/TRBV12-4
j_call: TRBJ1-1
d_call: TRBD1
clone_size: NA
cdr3_aa: CASSFPRTGNTEAFF
cdr3_nt: TGTGCCAGCAGTTTCCCCAGGACAGGAAACACTGAAGCTTTCTTT

v_call: TRBV12-3/TRBV12-4
j_call: TRBJ2-7
d_call: NA
clone_size: few
cdr3_aa: CASSLAPPGSYEQYF
cdr3_nt: TGTGCCAGCAGTTTGGCTCCGCCAGGCTCCTACGAGCAGTACTTC

v_call: TRBV19
j_call: TRBJ1-3
d_call: NA
clone_size: NA
cdr3_aa: CASSISANPGNTIYF
cdr3_nt: TGTGCCAGTAGTATATCGGCGAATCCTGGAAACACCATATATTTT

v_call: TRBV18
j_call: TRBJ2-1
d_call: NA
clone_size: once
cdr3_aa: CASSPWWGMRNEQFF
cdr3_nt: TGTGCCAGCTCACCTTGGTGGGGTATGAGGAATGAGCAGTTCTTC

v_call: TRBV4-1
j_call: TRBJ1-1
d_call: NA
clone_size: few
cdr3_aa: CASSQDGGWEDTEAFF
cdr3_nt: TGCGCCAGCAGCCAAGATGGGGGGTGGGAGGACACTGAAGCTTTCTTT

v_call: TRBV3-1
j_call: TRBJ2-1
d_call: NA
clone_size: NA
cdr3_aa: CASSQEFRALVIF
cdr3_nt: TGTGCCAGCAGCCAAGAGTTTCGGGCTCTGGTTATCTTC

v_call: TRBV11-2
j_call: TRBJ2-1
d_call: NA
clone_size: many
cdr3_aa: CASSLEGEQFF
cdr3_nt: TGTGCCAGCAGCTTAGAAGGGGAGCAGTTCTTC

v_call: TRBV20-1
j_call: TRBJ1-1
d_call: NA
clone_size: few
cdr3_aa: CSASRHSGTSDFF
cdr3_nt: TGCAGTGCGAGCCGCCATTCCGGGACCTCAGATTTCTTT

v_call: TRBV11-3
j_call: TRBJ2-1
d_call: NA
clone_size: medium-sized
cdr3_aa: CASSLYRDNEQFF
cdr3_nt: TGTGCCAGCAGCCTATACAGGGATAATGAGCAGTTCTTC

v_call: TRBV29-1
j_call: TRBJ2-3
d_call: NA
clone_size: few
cdr3_aa: CSVSRPESTDTQYF
cdr3_nt: TGCAGCGTCTCCAGGCCGGAAAGCACAGATACGCAGTATTTT

v_call: TRBV7-2
j_call: TRBJ2-3
d_call: TRBD1
clone_size: many
cdr3_aa: CASSNRDRGSTDTQYF
cdr3_nt: TGTGCCAGCAGTAACCGGGACAGGGGAAGCACAGATACGCAGTATTTT

v_call: TRBV6-2/TRBV6-3
j_call: TRBJ1-5
d_call: TRBD1
clone_size: NA
cdr3_aa: CASSYGTGDFQHF
cdr3_nt: TGTGCCAGCAGTTACGGTACAGGGGATTTTCAGCATTTT

v_call: TRBV20-1
j_call: TRBJ1-2
d_call: NA
clone_size: few
cdr3_aa: CSARVEFGYTF
cdr3_nt: TGCAGTGCTAGAGTGGAGTTCGGCTACACCTTC

v_call: TRBV6-5
j_call: TRBJ2-5
d_call: TRBD1
clone_size: NA
cdr3_aa: CASRPDRGKTQYF
cdr3_nt: TGTGCCAGCAGACCCGACAGGGGAAAGACCCAGTACTTC

v_call: TRBV7-9
j_call: TRBJ1-2
d_call: NA
clone_size: few
cdr3_aa: CASSFTPTFQALNYGYTF
cdr3_nt: TGTGCCAGCAGCTTTACCCCCACGTTTCAGGCCCTTAACTATGGCTACACCTTC

v_call: TRBV7-2
j_call: TRBJ1-5
d_call: TRBD1
clone_size: many
cdr3_aa: CASSSRGQQPQHF
cdr3_nt: TGTGCCAGCAGCTCCAGGGGGCAACAGCCCCAGCATTTT

v_call: TRBV5-6
j_call: TRBJ2-3
d_call: TRBD2
clone_size: NA
cdr3_aa: CASSLGSGGKGDTQYF
cdr3_nt: TGTGCCAGCAGCTTGGGTAGCGGGGGGAAAGGGGATACGCAGTATTTT

v_call: TRBV11-2
j_call: TRBJ2-1
d_call: NA
clone_size: NA
cdr3_aa: CASTSELYNEQFF
cdr3_nt: TGTGCCAGCACCTCCGAGCTCTACAATGAGCAGTTCTTC

v_call: TRBV18
j_call: TRBJ2-1
d_call: NA
clone_size: many
cdr3_aa: CASSLSGGNEQFF
cdr3_nt: TGTGCCAGCTCACTTTCCGGGGGCAATGAGCAGTTCTTC

v_call: TRBV5-6
j_call: TRBJ2-2
d_call: TRBD1
clone_size: many
cdr3_aa: CASSFRQGTYRELFF
cdr3_nt: TGTGCCAGCAGCTTCCGACAGGGCACCTACCGGGAGCTGTTTTTT

v_call: TRBV29-1
j_call: TRBJ2-7
d_call: NA
clone_size: many
cdr3_aa: CSVFSSLGEQYF
cdr3_nt: TGCAGCGTTTTCTCTAGTTTGGGAGAGCAGTACTTC

v_call: TRBV6-1
j_call: TRBJ1-6
d_call: NA
clone_size: NA
cdr3_aa: CASSPDGLAFNSPLHF
cdr3_nt: TGTGCCAGCAGTCCCGACGGCTTAGCCTTTAATTCACCCCTCCACTTT

v_call: TRBV20-1
j_call: TRBJ1-1
d_call: NA
clone_size: many
cdr3_aa: CSARDRAMNTEAFF
cdr3_nt: TGCAGTGCTAGGGACAGAGCGATGAACACTGAAGCTTTCTTT

v_call: TRBV7-9
j_call: TRBJ2-1
d_call: TRBD2
clone_size: few
cdr3_aa: CASSFPLAGGLERDEQFF
cdr3_nt: TGTGCCAGCAGCTTTCCCCTAGCGGGAGGTCTTGAGCGGGATGAGCAGTTCTTC

v_call: TRBV7-9
j_call: TRBJ2-7
d_call: TRBD1
clone_size: many
cdr3_aa: CASSLALGDRATYEQYF
cdr3_nt: TGTGCCAGCAGCTTAGCGCTTGGGGACAGAGCTACCTACGAGCAGTACTTC

v_call: TRBV24-1
j_call: TRBJ2-5
d_call: TRBD1
clone_size: few
cdr3_aa: CATSDSGQGAGETQYF
cdr3_nt: TGTGCCACCAGTGACTCGGGACAGGGGGCTGGAGAGACCCAGTACTTC

v_call: TRBV11-2
j_call: TRBJ2-3
d_call: TRBD2
clone_size: NA
cdr3_aa: CASSKTSGNTDTQYF
cdr3_nt: TGTGCCAGCAGCAAGACTAGCGGGAACACAGATACGCAGTATTTT

v_call: TRBV19
j_call: TRBJ1-1
d_call: NA
clone_size: NA
cdr3_aa: CASSIDRPSNTEAFF
cdr3_nt: TGTGCCAGTAGTATAGATCGACCGTCGAACACTGAAGCTTTCTTT

v_call: TRBV6-1
j_call: TRBJ2-2
d_call: NA
clone_size: NA
cdr3_aa: CASRLEQNTGELFF
cdr3_nt: TGTGCCAGCAGGCTAGAACAGAACACCGGGGAGCTGTTTTTC

v_call: TRBV28
j_call: TRBJ1-1
d_call: NA
clone_size: NA
cdr3_aa: CASLPRLGVNTEAFF
cdr3_nt: TGTGCCAGCCTCCCCCGGCTGGGCGTGAACACTGAAGCTTTCTTT